The clone carrying this TCR beta chain was seen more than once but under ten times. This specimen comes from a study of blood T cell repertoires in COVID-19. Study-wide context: The United States, Italy and Spain were the sources of the acute and convalescent COVID-19 samples. Nucleic acid was either cDNA or gDNA, and it came from T cells, B-cell-depleted T cells, or PBMCs.

Per the study methods: How many nucleated cells were present was estimated from reference gene primer amplification. The protocol was immunoSEQ multiplex PCR, while the TCRdb copy is restricted to in-frame clones and leaves out a portion. V, J and clone size derive from that table, while D and trimming were established from the DNA sequence. The sample comprises 200,000 to 250,000 clones, roughly 85% of which are singletons, and roughly 4.6% rests with the top ten. The Seattle site enrolled patients during active infection and followed them longitudinally. Trimming removed 3 bases from V and 3 bases from J; junction bases left unmatched: 6. The CDR3 consists of 15 residues. Germline CDR1 reads LNHDA; CDR2 reads SQIVND (reference sequence).

This TCR came from a man aged 50 to 59 with COVID-19, enrolled during active disease. The sequenced material came from peripheral blood. The chain carries TRBV19 and TRBJ1-2, with 8 bases aligning to TRBD1. CDR3 sequence reads: CASSIPGQVYYGYTF. Here the CDR3 DNA reads TGTGCCAGTAGTATTCCGGGACAGGTGTACTATGGCTACACCTTC. Complete variable domain (other parts from reference TRBV19 and TRBJ1-2): DGGITQSPKYLFRKEGQNVTLSCEQNLNHDAMYWYRQDPGQGLRLIYYSQIVNDFQKGDIAEGYSVSREKKESFPLTVTSAQKNPTAFYLCASSIPGQVYYGYTFGSGTRLTVV.